This T cell receptor (beta chain) was recovered during a study of blood T cell repertoires in COVID-19. Study as a whole: Nucleic acid was either cDNA or gDNA, and it came from T cells, B-cell-depleted T cells, or PBMCs.

V was pared by 0 bases and J by 6 bases, with 9 bases between. The CDR3 runs to 14 residues. From germline, CDR1 is KGHDR and CDR2 SFDVKD. Original processing methods: Amplification of reference gene primers was used by the study to estimate nucleated cell counts. The data were produced by immunoSEQ multiplex PCR, yet TCRdb's version contains in-frame clones alone and is incomplete. V, J and clone size reflect that table, while D and trimming were determined from the DNA. In the table there are roughly 170,000 clones, 70% to 90% of which are singletons. The clonotype comes from a man aged 55-75 years who had recovered from COVID-19. V and J are TRBV24-1 and TRBJ2-3; D possibly corresponds to TRBD2 (7 bases). Sequenced sample: peripheral blood. CDR3 in amino acids: CATSDLGRGDTQYF. CDR3 DNA sequence: TGTGCCACCAGTGATTTGGGGAGGGGGGATACGCAGTATTTT.